This TCR beta chain was documented in a study of graft-versus-host responses after intestinal transplantation. Study-wide results and limits: Early post-transplant HvG declines were associated with peak circulating GvH clone levels.

Some clones are missing from TCRdb's copy, which holds only in-frame ones; the method was immunoSEQ multiplex PCR. The sample has over 65,000 clones, roughly 91% seen once. The CDR3 is 15 residues long. The V gene lost 2 bases and the J gene lost 2 bases, with 9 bases spanning the gap. In germline, CDR1 is ENHRY, CDR2 SYGVKD. A word on this clone: What it recognizes is unknown.

The J gene is TRBJ2-2, the V gene TRBV10-3; unclear D gene. This receptor was taken from a human donor who received an intestinal transplant. This specimen was unstimulated CD4+ T cells sorted from spleen or lymph node cells, taken before intestinal transplant. The CDR3 reads CAISERQTNTGELFF. The CDR3 DNA sequence: TGTGCCATCAGTGAGCGCCAGACAAACACCGGGGAGCTGTTTTTT.